The T cell receptor (beta chain) described here comes from a study of T-cell reconstitution after alpha-beta-depleted transplantation in children. The table lists this clonotype with many counts. Its antigen remains unidentified. Overall study findings and caveats: Roughly two months post-transplant, alpha-beta T cells reportedly originated from several hundred graft clones that had expanded. In some patients, recipient T cells and intrathymic progenitors surviving conditioning explained high day-60 diversity. Counts and diversity of T cells one year after transplant came mostly from newly produced T cells.

V lost 0 bases and J 15 bases, leaving 18 bases between the germline ends. The CDR3 totals 14 residues. Germline V gene data show CDR1 as MNHEY and CDR2 as SMNVEV (reference sequence). Preparation of the TCRbeta library used unique molecular identifiers. TCRdb itself ran the PCR reads through MiXCR, one entry per CDR3 protein. The repertoire holds approximately 230,000 distinct CDR3 sequences, with about a quarter as singletons. Sequences were derived from PBMCs, sampled before TCRalphabeta/CD19-depleted stem cell transplant. This chain links TRBV27 with TRBJ2-1, with a tentative D call TRBD1 (5 bases). The receptor comes from a girl aged 2 to 10 with Fanconi anemia, due to receive a stem cell transplant. The CDR3 DNA is TGTGCCAGCAGTTTATCGGAAGGGGTAGGAAGGGGGTTCTTC. Translating it yields CASSLSEGVGRGFF.